The source of this T cell receptor beta chain is a study of vaccination effects on CD4 cells after COVID-19. To note about this clone: The antigen is unknown.

The V and J ends lost 4 bases and 5 bases, in that order; junction bases with no gene match: 2. The CDR3 is made up of 14 amino acids. Germline values: CDR1 KGHSH, CDR2 LQKENI. Sequencing in the ViraFEST assay came after antigen-specific CD4+ T cells had been expanded with viral peptide pools, which were used to stimulate PBMC. Having been cultured for about 10 days, the cells underwent CD4+ T cell isolation. PCR showed that the person got SARS-CoV-2 infection at some point between March and December 2020. The protocol was immunoSEQ multiplex PCR, while the TCRdb copy is restricted to in-frame clones and leaves out a portion. Found here are more than 20,000 clones, 77% of them singletons; the top ten hold about 19%.

The sequence came from a human donor who had a prior SARS-CoV-2 infection. V gene TRBV18 combines with J gene TRBJ1-6; 7 bases agree with TRBD1. Sequenced here: CD4+ T cells from PBMCs cultured with HCoV-NL63 spike peptides, sampled before COVID-19 vaccination. CDR3 protein: CASSRTGDNSPLHF. In DNA form, the CDR3 reads TGTGCCAGCTCACGGACAGGAGATAATTCACCCCTCCACTTT.